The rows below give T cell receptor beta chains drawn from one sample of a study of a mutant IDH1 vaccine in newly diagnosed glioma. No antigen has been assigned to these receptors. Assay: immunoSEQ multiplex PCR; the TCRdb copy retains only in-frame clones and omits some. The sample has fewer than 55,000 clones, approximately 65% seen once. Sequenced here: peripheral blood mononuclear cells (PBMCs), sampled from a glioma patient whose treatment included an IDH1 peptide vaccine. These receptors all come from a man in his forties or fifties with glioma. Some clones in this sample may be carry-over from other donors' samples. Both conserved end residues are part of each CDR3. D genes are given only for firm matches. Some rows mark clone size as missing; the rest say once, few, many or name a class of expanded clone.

CDR3 DNA: TGTGCCAGTAGTTTCCGACAGGCTTTGAATGAAAAACTGTTTTTT
CDR3 protein: CASSFRQALNEKLFF
V gene: TRBV19
J gene: TRBJ1-4
D gene: -
clone size: -

CDR3 DNA: TGTGCTAGTGGGAAACAGGGAGAGGGCAAAAACATTCAGTACTTC
CDR3 protein: CASGKQGEGKNIQYF
V gene: TRBV12-5
J gene: TRBJ2-4
D gene: -
clone size: once

CDR3 DNA: TGTGCCAGCTCACCCCTTGAGGGGTTTGGCTATGGCTACACCTTC
CDR3 protein: CASSPLEGFGYGYTF
V gene: TRBV18
J gene: TRBJ1-2
D gene: -
clone size: -

CDR3 DNA: TGTGCCAGCAGAAGACAGACAGATACGCAGTATTTT
CDR3 protein: CASRRQTDTQYF
V gene: TRBV7-2
J gene: TRBJ2-3
D gene: -
clone size: once

CDR3 DNA: TGTGCCAGTAGTATTTCCTGGCCGGGTGGCTACACCTTC
CDR3 protein: CASSISWPGGYTF
V gene: TRBV19
J gene: TRBJ1-2
D gene: -
clone size: -

CDR3 DNA: TGTGCCAGCAGCCCCCAGCCTCTCAACTACGATACGCAGTATTTT
CDR3 protein: CASSPQPLNYDTQYF
V gene: TRBV9
J gene: TRBJ2-3
D gene: -
clone size: -

CDR3 DNA: TGTGCCAGCGTTAATCTAGGGGCAGACTATGGCTACACCTTC
CDR3 protein: CASVNLGADYGYTF
V gene: TRBV5-4
J gene: TRBJ1-2
D gene: -
clone size: -

CDR3 DNA: TGTGCCAGCAGGGCTGGACTAGCGGGGGCCGGACCGAAGACCCAGTACTTC
CDR3 protein: CASRAGLAGAGPKTQYF
V gene: TRBV5-6
J gene: TRBJ2-5
D gene: TRBD2
clone size: -

CDR3 DNA: TGTGCCAGCAGCTTGGACAGGTGGGATGGCTACACCTTC
CDR3 protein: CASSLDRWDGYTF
V gene: TRBV5-6
J gene: TRBJ1-2
D gene: -
clone size: once

CDR3 DNA: TGTGCCAGCAGTGATGCCGGGACAGGGGGCCTCCACGAGCAGTACTTC
CDR3 protein: CASSDAGTGGLHEQYF
V gene: TRBV6-1
J gene: TRBJ2-7
D gene: TRBD1
clone size: once

CDR3 DNA: TGTGCCAGCAGCTCGGGGGGAGGAGGGAACCCGACCCCATATGAGCAGTTCTTC
CDR3 protein: CASSSGGGGNPTPYEQFF
V gene: TRBV13
J gene: TRBJ2-1
D gene: TRBD2
clone size: few

CDR3 DNA: TGTGCCGGCCAAGCGGGGACCCGGGAGACCCAGTACTTC
CDR3 protein: CAGQAGTRETQYF
V gene: TRBV7-9
J gene: TRBJ2-5
D gene: TRBD2
clone size: -

CDR3 DNA: TGTGCCAGTAGTATGACAGGCGGGGGAAGCTCCTACGAGCAGTACTTC
CDR3 protein: CASSMTGGGSSYEQYF
V gene: TRBV19
J gene: TRBJ2-7
D gene: -
clone size: -

CDR3 DNA: TGTGCCAGCAGCTGGCGTAGAGGGGGATTGGGTGAGCAGTACTTC
CDR3 protein: CASSWRRGGLGEQYF
V gene: TRBV5-6
J gene: TRBJ2-7
D gene: -
clone size: -

CDR3 DNA: TGCGCCAGCAGCTTGGCCCCTAGCGGGACTCTAAGCACAGATACGCAGTATTTT
CDR3 protein: CASSLAPSGTLSTDTQYF
V gene: TRBV5-1
J gene: TRBJ2-3
D gene: TRBD2
clone size: -

CDR3 DNA: TGTGCCAGCAGTTACTCGACAGGGACTAGCAATGAGCAGTTCTTC
CDR3 protein: CASSYSTGTSNEQFF
V gene: TRBV6-5
J gene: TRBJ2-1
D gene: -
clone size: -